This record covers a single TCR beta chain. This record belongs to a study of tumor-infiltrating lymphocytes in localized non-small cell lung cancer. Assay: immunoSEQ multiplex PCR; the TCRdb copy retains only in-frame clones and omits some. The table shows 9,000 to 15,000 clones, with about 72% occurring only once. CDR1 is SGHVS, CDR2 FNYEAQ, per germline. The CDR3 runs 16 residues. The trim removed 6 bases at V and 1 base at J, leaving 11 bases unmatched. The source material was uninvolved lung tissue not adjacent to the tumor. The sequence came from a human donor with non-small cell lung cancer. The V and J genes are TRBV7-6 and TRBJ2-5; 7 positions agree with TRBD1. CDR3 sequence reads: CASRRGLGGIQETQYF. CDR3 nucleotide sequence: TGTGCCAGCAGACGGGGTTTAGGGGGCATCCAAGAGACCCAGTACTTC.